This T cell receptor (beta chain) was obtained from a study of cytomegalovirus exposure and HLA in healthy donors. Study results and limitations: Of the V segments, some could not be distinguished, including TRBV6-2 and TRBV6-3, and were excluded.

The PCR contained 60 Vbeta and 13 Jbeta primers. Data came from immunoSEQ multiplex PCR; TCRdb stores just in-frame clones and leaves some out. The table shows about 200,000 clones, with about four fifths occurring only once. The CDR3 covers 13 residues. From germline, CDR1 is MNHEY and CDR2 SVGAGI. The V gene end was trimmed by 2 bases and the J gene end by 8 bases; junction bases not matched to a gene: 4. On this clone itself: The antigen remains unidentified. Other DNA sequences within the sample encode an identical CDR3.

V usage is TRBV6-5 and J usage is TRBJ1-2, with 8 bases matching TRBD1. The sequence was collected from a man between 18 and 35 years old in good health and CMV-seronegative. Sequences were obtained from PBMCs. The CDR3 region is CASSYTGGGGYTF. Written as DNA, the CDR3 is TGTGCCAGCAGTTACACAGGGGGTGGAGGCTACACCTTC.